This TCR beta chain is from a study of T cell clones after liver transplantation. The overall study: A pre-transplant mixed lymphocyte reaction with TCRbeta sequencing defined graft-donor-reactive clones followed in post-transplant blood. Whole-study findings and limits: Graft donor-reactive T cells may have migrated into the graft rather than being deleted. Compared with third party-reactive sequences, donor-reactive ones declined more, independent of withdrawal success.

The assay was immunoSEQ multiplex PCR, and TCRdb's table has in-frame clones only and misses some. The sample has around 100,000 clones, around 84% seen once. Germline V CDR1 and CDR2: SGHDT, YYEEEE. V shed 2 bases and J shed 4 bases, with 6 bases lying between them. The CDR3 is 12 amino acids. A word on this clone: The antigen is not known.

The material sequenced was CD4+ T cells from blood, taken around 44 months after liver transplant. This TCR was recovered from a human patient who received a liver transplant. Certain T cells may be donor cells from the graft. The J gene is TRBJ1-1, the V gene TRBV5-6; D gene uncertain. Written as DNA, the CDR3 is TGTGCCAGCAGCTTTAGACTCACTGAAGCTTTCTTT. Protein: CASSFRLTEAFF.